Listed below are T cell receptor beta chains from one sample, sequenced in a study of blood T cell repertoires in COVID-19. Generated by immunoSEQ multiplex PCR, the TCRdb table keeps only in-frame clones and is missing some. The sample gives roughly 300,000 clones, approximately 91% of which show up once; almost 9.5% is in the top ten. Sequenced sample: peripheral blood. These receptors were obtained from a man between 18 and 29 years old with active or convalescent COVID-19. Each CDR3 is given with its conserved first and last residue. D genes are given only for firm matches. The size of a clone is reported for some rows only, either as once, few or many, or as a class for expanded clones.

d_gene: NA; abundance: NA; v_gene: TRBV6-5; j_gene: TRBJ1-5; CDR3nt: TGTGCCAGCAGCCCGTCGGAGAACTACCAGCCCCAGCATTTT; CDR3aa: CASSPSENYQPQHF
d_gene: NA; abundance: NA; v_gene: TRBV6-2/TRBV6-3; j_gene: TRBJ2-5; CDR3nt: TGTGCCAGCAGTTACTCGACAGGGAGGGAGACCCAGTACTTC; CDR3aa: CASSYSTGRETQYF
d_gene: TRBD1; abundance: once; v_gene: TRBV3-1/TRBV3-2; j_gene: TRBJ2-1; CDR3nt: TGTGCCAGCAGCCAAGATGGTCAGGGGGCGGCCTACAATGAGCAGTTCTTC; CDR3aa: CASSQDGQGAAYNEQFF
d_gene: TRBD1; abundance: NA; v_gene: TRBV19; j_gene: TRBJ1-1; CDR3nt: TGTGCCACCGCACAGGGGGCCCAAGTGATTTACACTGAAGCTTTCTTT; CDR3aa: CATAQGAQVIYTEAFF
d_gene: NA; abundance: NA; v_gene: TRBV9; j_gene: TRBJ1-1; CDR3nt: TGTGCCAGCAGCGTAGGCAGGGTGAACACTGAAGCTTTCTTT; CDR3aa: CASSVGRVNTEAFF
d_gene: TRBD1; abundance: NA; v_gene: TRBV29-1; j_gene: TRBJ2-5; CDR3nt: TGCAGCGTCAGGGGACAGTCCCAAGAGACCCAGTACTTC; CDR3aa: CSVRGQSQETQYF
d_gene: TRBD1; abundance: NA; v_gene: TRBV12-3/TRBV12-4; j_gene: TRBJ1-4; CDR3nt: TGTGCCAGCACCTCCGGGACAGGGCTGTTTTTT; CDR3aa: CASTSGTGLFF
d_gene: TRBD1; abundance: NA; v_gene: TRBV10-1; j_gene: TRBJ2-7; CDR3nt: TGCGCCAGCAGTGACGATGATCCCGGGACAGGGAGTACCTACGAGCAGTACTTC; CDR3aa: CASSDDDPGTGSTYEQYF
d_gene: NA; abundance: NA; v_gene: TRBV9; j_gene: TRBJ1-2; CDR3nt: TGTGCCAGCAGCGGAGGGCGGGGAAACTATGGCTACACCTTC; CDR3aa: CASSGGRGNYGYTF
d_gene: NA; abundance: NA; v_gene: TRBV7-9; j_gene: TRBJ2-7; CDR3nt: TGTGCCAGCAGGTACTCAGGGCCGTCCTACGAGCAGTACTTC; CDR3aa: CASRYSGPSYEQYF
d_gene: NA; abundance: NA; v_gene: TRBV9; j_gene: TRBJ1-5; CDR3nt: TGTGCCAGCAGCGGCGGGGGACGCTATCAGCCCCAGCATTTT; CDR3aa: CASSGGGRYQPQHF
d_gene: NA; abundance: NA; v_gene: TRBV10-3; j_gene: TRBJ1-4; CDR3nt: TGTGCCATCAGTGCCGGGGGACCGGGATTGCAGGAAAAACTGTTTTTT; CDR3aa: CAISAGGPGLQEKLFF
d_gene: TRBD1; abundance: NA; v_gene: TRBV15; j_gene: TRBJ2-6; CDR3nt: TGTGCCACCAGCAAGGTGGTACAGGGGGGCAACGTCCTGACTTTC; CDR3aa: CATSKVVQGGNVLTF
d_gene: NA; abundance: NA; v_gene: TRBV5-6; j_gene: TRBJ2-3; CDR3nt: TGTGCCAGCAGTCCTACAGGGCGGGTCGGCACAGATACGCAGTATTTT; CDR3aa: CASSPTGRVGTDTQYF
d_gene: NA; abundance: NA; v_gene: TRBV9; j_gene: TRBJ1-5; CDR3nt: TGTGCCAGCAGTGCGGACAGTTATAGCAATCAGCCCCAGCATTTT; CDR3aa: CASSADSYSNQPQHF
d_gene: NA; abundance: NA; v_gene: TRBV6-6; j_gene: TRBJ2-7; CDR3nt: TGTGCCAGCAGTCCCCGCTACGAGCAGTACTTC; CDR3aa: CASSPRYEQYF
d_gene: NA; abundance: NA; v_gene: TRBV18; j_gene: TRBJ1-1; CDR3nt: TGTGCCAGCTCACCAAAGGGGCAGGGCACTGAAGCTTTCTTT; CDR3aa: CASSPKGQGTEAFF
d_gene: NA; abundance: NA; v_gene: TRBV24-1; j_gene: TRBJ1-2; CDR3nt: TGTGCCACCAGTGATTCAAGCAGGGTCGGAGGCTACACCTTC; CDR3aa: CATSDSSRVGGYTF
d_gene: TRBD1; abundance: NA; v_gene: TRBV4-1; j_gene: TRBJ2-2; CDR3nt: TGCGCCAGCAGCCACCGGGACAGGGGGAACGGGGAGCTGTTTTTT; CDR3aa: CASSHRDRGNGELFF
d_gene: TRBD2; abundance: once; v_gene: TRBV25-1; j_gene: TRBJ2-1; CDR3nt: TGTGCCAGCAGTGAAAAACTAGCGGGGGGGCGGACTGAGCAGTTCTTC; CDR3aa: CASSEKLAGGRTEQFF
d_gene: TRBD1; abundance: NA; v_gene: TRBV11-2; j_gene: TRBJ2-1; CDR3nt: TGTGCCAGCAGCTCTGCTCGGACAGGGTTCTACAATGAGCAGTTCTTC; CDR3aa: CASSSARTGFYNEQFF
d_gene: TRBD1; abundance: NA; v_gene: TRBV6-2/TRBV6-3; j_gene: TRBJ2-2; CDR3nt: TGTGCCAGCAGTGGACAGGGCAAGAAGAACACCGGGGAGCTGTTTTTT; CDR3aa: CASSGQGKKNTGELFF
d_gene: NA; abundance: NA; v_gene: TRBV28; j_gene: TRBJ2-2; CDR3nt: TGTGCCAGCAGTTTACAGGGCCGGAACACCGGGGAGCTGTTTTTT; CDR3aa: CASSLQGRNTGELFF
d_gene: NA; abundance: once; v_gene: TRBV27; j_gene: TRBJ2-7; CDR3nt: TGTGCCAGCAGCCCGGGGGGCTTCCACGAGCAGTACTTC; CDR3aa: CASSPGGFHEQYF
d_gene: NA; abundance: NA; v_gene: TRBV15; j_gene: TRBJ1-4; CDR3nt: TGTGCCACCAGCAGAGACAGGGCTGAAAAACTGTTTTTT; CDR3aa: CATSRDRAEKLFF
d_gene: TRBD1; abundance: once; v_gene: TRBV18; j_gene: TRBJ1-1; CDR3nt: TGTGCCAGCTCACGACAGGGGAACACTGAAGCTTTCTTT; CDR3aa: CASSRQGNTEAFF
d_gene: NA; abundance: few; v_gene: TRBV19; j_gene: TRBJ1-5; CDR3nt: TGTGCCGCTGGGACATCCTCAGGCGATCAGCCCCAGCATTTT; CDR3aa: CAAGTSSGDQPQHF
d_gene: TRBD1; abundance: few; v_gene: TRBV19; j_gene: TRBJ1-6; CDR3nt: TGTGCCAGTAGAGCCTACGCGGGGACAGGGATAAATTCACCCCTCCACTTT; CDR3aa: CASRAYAGTGINSPLHF
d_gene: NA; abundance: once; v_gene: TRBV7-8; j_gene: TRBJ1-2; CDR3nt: TGTGCCAGCTTTACAGGCTATGGCTACACCTTC; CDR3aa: CASFTGYGYTF
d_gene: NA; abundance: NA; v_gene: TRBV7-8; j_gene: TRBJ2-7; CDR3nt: TGTGCCAGCAGCTTAGCACACTCCTACGAGCAGTACTTC; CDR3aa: CASSLAHSYEQYF
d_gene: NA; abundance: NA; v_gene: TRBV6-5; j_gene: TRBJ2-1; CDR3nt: TGTGCCAGCAGGGGGGGCTACAATGAGCAGTTCTTC; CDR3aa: CASRGGYNEQFF
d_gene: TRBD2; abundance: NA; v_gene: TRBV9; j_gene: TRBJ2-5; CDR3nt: TGTGCCAGCAGCGCTCAGCTTAGCGGGGCCCTGCAAGAGACCCAGTACTTC; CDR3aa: CASSAQLSGALQETQYF
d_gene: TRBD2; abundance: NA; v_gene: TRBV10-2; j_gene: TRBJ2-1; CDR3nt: TGCGCCAGCAGTCGCGGGACTAGCGGGGGGGCTATCAATGAGCAGTTCTTC; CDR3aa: CASSRGTSGGAINEQFF
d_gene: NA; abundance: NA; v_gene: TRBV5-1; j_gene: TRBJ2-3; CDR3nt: TGCGCCAGCAGCCTCCGGGATGCTAGCACAGATACGCAGTATTTT; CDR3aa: CASSLRDASTDTQYF
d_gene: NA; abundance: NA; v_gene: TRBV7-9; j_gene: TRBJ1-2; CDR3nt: TGTGCCAGCGGACAGAGAGCCTATGGCTACACCTTC; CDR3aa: CASGQRAYGYTF
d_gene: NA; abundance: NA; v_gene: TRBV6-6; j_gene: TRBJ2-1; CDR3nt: TGTGCCAGCACCAGTTACAATGAGCAGTTCTTC; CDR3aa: CASTSYNEQFF
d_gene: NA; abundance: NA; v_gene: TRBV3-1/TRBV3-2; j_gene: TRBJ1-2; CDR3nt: TGTGCCAGCAGCCAGTCAGTATCCGGCTACACCTTC; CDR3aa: CASSQSVSGYTF
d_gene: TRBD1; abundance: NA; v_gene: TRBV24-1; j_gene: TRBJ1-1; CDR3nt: TGTGCCACCAGGCCCCCCTTGGCAGGGGGAACTGAAGCTTTCTTT; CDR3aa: CATRPPLAGGTEAFF